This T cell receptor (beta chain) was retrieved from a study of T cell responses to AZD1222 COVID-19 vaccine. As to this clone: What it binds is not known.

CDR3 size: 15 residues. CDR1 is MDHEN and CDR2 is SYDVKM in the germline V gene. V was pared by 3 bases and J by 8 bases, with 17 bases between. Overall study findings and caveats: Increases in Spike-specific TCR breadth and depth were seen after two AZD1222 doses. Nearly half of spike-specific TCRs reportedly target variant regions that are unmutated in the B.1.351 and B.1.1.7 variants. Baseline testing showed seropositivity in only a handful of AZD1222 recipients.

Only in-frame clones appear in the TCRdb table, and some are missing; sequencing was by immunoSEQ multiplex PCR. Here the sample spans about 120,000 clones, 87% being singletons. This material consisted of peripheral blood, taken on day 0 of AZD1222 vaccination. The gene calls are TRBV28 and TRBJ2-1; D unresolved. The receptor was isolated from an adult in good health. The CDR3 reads CASSFVEALGDEQFF. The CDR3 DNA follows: TGTGCCAGCAGTTTCGTAGAGGCCCTAGGCGATGAGCAGTTCTTC. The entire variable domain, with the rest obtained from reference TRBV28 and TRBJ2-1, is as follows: DVKVTQSSRYLVKRTGEKVFLECVQDMDHENMFWYRQDPGLGLRLIYFSYDVKMKEKGDIPEGYSVSREKKERFSLILESASTNQTSMYLCASSFVEALGDEQFFGPGTRLTVL.